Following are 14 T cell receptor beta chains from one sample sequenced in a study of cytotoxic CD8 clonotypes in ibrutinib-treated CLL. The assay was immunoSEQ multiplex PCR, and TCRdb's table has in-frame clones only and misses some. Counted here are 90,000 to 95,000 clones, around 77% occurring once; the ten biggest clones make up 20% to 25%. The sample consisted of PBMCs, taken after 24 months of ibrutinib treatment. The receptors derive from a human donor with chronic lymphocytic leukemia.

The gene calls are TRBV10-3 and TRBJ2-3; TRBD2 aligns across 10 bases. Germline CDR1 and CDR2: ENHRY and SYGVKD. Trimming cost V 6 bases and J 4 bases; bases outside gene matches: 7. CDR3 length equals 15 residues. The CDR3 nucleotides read TGTGCCATCAGCGTTAGCGGGAGGTGGGCAGATACGCAGTATTTT. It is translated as CAISVSGRWADTQYF.

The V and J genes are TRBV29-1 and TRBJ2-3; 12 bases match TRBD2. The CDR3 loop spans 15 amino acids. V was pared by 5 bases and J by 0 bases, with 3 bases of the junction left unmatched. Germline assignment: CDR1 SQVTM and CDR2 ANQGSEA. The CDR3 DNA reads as TGCAGCGTTACTAGCGGGGGGCACAGCACAGATACGCAGTATTTT. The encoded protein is CSVTSGGHSTDTQYF.

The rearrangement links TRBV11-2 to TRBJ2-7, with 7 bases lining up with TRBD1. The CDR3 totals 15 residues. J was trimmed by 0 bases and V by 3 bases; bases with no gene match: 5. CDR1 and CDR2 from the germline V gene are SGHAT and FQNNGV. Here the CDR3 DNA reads TGTGCCAGCAGCTTGGGACAGTTAAGCTCCTACGAGCAGTACTTC. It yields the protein CASSLGQLSSYEQYF.

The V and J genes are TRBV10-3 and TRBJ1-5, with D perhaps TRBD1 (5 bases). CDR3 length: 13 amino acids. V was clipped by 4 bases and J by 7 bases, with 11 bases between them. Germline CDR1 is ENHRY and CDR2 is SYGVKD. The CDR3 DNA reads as TGTGCCATCAGTGGGCCAGGGTTCCAGCCCCAGCATTTT. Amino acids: CAISGPGFQPQHF.

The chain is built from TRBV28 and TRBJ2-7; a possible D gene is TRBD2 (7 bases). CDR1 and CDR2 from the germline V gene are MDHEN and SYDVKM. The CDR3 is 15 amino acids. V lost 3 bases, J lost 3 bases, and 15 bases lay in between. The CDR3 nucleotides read TGTGCCAGCAGTTTGGGGGGCCAGCGGGGCTACGAGCAGTACTTC. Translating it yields CASSLGGQRGYEQYF.

In DNA form, the CDR3 reads TGCGCCAGCAGTGATGGTTTTAGGCCGGATAATTCACCCCTCCACTTT. As protein: CASSDGFRPDNSPLHF. This chain connects TRBV10-2 to TRBJ1-6; D is ambiguous. V dropped 3 bases and J dropped 5 bases, with 14 bases sitting between them. From germline, CDR1 is WSHSY and CDR2 SAAADI. The CDR3 covers 16 residues.

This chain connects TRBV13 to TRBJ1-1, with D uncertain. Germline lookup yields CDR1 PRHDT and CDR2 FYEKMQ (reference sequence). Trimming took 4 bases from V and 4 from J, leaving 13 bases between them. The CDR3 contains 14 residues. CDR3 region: CASSSSTQSTEAFF. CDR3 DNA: TGTGCCAGCAGCTCCTCAACCCAGAGCACTGAAGCTTTCTTT.

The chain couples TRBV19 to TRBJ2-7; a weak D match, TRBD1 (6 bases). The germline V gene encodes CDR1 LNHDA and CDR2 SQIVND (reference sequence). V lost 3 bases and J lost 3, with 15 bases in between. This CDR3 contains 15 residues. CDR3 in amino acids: CASSMGADSYYEQYF. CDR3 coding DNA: TGTGCCAGTAGTATGGGTGCGGACAGCTACTACGAGCAGTACTTC.

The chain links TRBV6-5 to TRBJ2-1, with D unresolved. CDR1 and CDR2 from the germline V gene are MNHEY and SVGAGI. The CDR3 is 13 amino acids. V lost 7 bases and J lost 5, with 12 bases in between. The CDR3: CASKNPNDNEQFF. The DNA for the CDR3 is TGTGCCAGCAAAAACCCCAACGACAATGAGCAGTTCTTC.

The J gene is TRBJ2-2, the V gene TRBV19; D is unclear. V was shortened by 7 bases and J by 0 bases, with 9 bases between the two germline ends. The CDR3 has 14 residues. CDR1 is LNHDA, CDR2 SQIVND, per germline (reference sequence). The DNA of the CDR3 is TGTGCCAGTATTAGGCAACCGAACACCGGGGAGCTGTTTTTT. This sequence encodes CASIRQPNTGELFF.

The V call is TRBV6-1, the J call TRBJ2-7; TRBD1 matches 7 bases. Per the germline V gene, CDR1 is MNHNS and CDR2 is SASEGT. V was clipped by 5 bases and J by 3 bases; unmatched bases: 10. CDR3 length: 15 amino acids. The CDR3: CASSQQGISFYEQYF. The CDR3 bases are TGTGCCAGCAGTCAACAGGGGATCTCCTTCTACGAGCAGTACTTC.

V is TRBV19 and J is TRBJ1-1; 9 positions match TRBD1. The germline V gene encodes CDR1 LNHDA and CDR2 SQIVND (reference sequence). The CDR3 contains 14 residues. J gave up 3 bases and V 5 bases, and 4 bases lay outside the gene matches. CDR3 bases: TGTGCCAGTAGTGCAACAGGGGGCGACACTGAAGCTTTCTTT. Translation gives CASSATGGDTEAFF. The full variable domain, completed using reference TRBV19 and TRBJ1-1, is DGGITQSPKYLFRKEGQNVTLSCEQNLNHDAMYWYRQDPGQGLRLIYYSQIVNDFQKGDIAEGYSVSREKKESFPLTVTSAQKNPTAFYLCASSATGGDTEAFFGQGTRLTVV.

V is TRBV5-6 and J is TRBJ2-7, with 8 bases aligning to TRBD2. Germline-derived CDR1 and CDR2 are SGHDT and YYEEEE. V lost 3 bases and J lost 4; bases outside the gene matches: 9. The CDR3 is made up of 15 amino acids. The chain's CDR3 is CASSSLAGRGYEQYF. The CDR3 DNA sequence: TGTGCCAGCAGCTCCCTAGCGGGTCGGGGTTACGAGCAGTACTTC.

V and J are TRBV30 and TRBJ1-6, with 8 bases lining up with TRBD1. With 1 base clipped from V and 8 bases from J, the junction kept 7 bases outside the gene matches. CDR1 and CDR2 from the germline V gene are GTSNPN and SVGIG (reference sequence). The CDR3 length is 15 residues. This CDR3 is CAWSADRGAHSPLHF. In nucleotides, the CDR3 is TGTGCCTGGAGTGCCGACAGGGGAGCCCATTCACCCCTCCACTTT. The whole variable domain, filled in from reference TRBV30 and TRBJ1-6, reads SQTIHQWPATLVQPVGSPLSLECTVEGTSNPNLYWYRQAAGRGLQLLFYSVGIGQISSEVPQNLSASRPQDRQFILSSKKLLLSDSGFYLCAWSADRGAHSPLHFGNGTRLTVT.